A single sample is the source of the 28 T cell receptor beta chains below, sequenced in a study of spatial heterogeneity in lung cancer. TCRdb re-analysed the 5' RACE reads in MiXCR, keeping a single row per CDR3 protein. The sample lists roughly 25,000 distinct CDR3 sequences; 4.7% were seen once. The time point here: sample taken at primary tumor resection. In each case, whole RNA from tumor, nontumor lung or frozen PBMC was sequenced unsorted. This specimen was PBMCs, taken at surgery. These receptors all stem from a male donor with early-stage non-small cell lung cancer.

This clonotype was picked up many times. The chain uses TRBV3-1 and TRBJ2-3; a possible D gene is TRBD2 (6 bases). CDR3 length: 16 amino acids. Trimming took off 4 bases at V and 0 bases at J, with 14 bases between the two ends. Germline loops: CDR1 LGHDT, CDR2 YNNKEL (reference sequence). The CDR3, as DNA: TGTGCCAGCAGCCTGAGAGCCGGGACTAGCACAGATACGCAGTATTTT. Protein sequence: CASSLRAGTSTDTQYF.

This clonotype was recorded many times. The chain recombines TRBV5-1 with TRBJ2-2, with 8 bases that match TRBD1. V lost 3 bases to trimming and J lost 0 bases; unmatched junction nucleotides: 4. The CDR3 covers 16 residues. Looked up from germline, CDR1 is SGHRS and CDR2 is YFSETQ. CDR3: CASSSGQGSNTGELFF. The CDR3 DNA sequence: TGCGCCAGCAGCTCCGGACAGGGTTCGAACACCGGGGAGCTGTTTTTT.

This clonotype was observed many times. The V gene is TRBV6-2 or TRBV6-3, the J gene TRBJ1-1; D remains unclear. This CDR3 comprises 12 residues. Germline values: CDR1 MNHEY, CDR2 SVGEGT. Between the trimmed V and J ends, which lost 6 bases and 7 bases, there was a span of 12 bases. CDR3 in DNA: TGTGCCAGCAGCCCCGACATCGGTGAAGCTTTCTTT. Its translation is CASSPDIGEAFF.

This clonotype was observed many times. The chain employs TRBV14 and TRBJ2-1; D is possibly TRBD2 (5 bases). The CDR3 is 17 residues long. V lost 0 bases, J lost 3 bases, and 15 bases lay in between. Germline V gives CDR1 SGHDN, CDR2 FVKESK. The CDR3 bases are TGTGCCAGCAGCCAAGATCTCCGGGATTTGAGCTACAATGAGCAGTTCTTC. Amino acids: CASSQDLRDLSYNEQFF.

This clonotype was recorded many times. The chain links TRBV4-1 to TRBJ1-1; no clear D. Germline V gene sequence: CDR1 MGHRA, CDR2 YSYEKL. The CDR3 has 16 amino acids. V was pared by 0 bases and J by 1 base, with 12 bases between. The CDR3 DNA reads TGCGCCAGCAGCCAAGATCGAAGACGGACGAACACTGAAGCTTTCTTT. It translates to CASSQDRRRTNTEAFF.

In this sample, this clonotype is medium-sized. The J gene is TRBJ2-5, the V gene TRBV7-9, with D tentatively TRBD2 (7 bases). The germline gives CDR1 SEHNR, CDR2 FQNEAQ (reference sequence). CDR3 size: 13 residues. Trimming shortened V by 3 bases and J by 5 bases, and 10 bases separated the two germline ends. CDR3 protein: CASSFGGLETQYF. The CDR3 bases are TGTGCCAGCAGCTTCGGGGGGCTTGAGACCCAGTACTTC. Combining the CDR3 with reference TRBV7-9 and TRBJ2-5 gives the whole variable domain DTGVSQNPRHKITKRGQNVTFRCDPISEHNRLYWYRQTLGQGPEFLTYFQNEAQLEKSRLLSDRFSAERPKGSFSTLEIQRTEQGDSAMYLCASSFGGLETQYFGPGTRLLVL.

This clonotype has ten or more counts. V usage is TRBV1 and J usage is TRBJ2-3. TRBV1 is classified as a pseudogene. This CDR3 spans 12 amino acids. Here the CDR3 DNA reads TGCACCAGCAGCCAATCTGGCGATACGCAGTATTTT. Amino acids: CTSSQSGDTQYF.

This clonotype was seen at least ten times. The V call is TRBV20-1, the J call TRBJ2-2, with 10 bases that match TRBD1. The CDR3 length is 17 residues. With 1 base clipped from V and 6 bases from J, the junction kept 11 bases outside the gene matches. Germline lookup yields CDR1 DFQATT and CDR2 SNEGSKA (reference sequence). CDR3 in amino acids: CSARGRDRGFRAGELFF. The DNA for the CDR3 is TGCAGTGCTAGAGGCCGGGACAGGGGTTTCAGGGCCGGGGAGCTGTTTTTT.

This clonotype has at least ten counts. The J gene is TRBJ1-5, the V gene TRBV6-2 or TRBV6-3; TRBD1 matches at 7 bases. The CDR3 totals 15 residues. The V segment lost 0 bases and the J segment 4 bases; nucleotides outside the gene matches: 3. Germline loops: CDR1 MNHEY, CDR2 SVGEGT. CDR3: CASSYSARGNQPQHF. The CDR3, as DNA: TGTGCCAGCAGTTACTCGGCCAGGGGGAATCAGCCCCAGCATTTT.

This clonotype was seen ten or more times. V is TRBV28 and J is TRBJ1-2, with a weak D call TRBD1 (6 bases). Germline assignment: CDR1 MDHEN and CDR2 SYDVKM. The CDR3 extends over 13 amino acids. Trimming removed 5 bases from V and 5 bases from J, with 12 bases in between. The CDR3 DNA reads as TGTGCCAGCAGTATAACAGGGTCTTATGGCTACACCTTC. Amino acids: CASSITGSYGYTF.

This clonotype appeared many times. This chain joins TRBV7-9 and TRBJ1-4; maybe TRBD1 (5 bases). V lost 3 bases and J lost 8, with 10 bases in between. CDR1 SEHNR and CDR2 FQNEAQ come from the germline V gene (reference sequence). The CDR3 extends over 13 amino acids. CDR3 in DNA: TGTGCCAGCAGCTTGGCAGGGCGAGAAAAACTGTTTTTT. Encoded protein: CASSLAGREKLFF.

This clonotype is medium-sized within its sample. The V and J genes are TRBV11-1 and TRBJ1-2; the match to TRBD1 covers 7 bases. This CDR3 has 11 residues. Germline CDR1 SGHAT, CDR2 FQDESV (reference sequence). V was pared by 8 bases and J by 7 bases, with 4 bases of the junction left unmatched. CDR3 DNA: TGTGCCAGCGGGGACAGAATTGGCTACACCTTC. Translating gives CASGDRIGYTF.

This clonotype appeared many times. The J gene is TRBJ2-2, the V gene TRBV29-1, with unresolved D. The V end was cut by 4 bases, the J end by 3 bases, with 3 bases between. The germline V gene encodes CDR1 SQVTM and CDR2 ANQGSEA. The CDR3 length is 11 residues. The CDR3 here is CSVGDTGELFF. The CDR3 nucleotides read TGCAGCGTTGGGGACACCGGGGAGCTGTTTTTT.

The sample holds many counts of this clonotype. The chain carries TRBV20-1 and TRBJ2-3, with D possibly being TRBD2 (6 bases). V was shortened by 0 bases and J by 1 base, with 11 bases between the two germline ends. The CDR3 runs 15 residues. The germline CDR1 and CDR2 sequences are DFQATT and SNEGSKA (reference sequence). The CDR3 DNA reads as TGCAGTGCTAGAGATAGCGGCCCGCGCACAGATACGCAGTATTTT. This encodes CSARDSGPRTDTQYF.

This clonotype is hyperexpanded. The CDR3 DNA is TGTGCCAGCAGCTTGGCAGGGATCAATCAGCCCCAGCATTTT. Translating it yields CASSLAGINQPQHF. The chain has TRBV13 and TRBJ1-5; perhaps TRBD1 as D (5 bases). This CDR3 region has 14 residues. V lost 3 bases to trimming and J lost 3 bases, with 9 bases between them. Germline values: CDR1 PRHDT, CDR2 FYEKMQ (reference sequence).

CDR3 bases: TGTGCCAGCAGTTACGGACAGGCAGCCTCTGGAAACACCATATATTTT. Residues: CASSYGQAASGNTIYF. V and J are TRBV6-5 and TRBJ1-3; 7 positions match TRBD1. After removal of 2 bases from V and 0 bases from J, the junction contained 4 bases not matched to a gene. CDR3 size: 16 residues. Germline V lookup: CDR1 MNHEY, CDR2 SVGAGI.

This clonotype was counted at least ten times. The CDR3 region has the DNA TGCAGCGTTGTACGCCTAGCGGGGTTGAGCTCCTACGAGCAGTACTTC. Protein sequence: CSVVRLAGLSSYEQYF. The chain combines TRBV29-1 with TRBJ2-7; 9 nucleotides match TRBD2. The V gene's germline CDR1 is SQVTM and CDR2 ANQGSEA. V lost 4 bases, J lost 0 bases, and 10 bases stayed unmatched. The CDR3 consists of 16 residues.

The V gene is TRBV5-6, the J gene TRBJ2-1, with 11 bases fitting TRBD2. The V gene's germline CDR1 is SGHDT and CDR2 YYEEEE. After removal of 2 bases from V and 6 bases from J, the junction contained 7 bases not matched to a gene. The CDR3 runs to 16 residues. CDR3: CASSLLKLAGANEQFF. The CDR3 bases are TGTGCCAGCAGCTTATTGAAACTAGCGGGAGCCAATGAGCAGTTCTTC. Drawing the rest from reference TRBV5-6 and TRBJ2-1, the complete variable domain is DAGVTQSPTHLIKTRGQQVTLRCSPKSGHDTVSWYQQALGQGPQFIFQYYEEEERQRGNFPDRFSGHQFPNYSSELNVNALLLGDSALYLCASSLLKLAGANEQFFGPGTRLTVL.

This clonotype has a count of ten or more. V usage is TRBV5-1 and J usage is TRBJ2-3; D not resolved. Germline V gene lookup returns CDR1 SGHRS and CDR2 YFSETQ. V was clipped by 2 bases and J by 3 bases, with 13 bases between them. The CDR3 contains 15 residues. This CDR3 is CASSLIGQETDTQYF. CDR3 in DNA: TGCGCCAGCAGCTTAATAGGGCAGGAAACAGATACGCAGTATTTT.

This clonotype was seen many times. The chain's CDR3 is CASSLGTNERGFDEKLFF. The CDR3 region has the DNA TGCGCCAGCAGCTTGGGAACGAATGAACGGGGCTTCGATGAAAAACTGTTTTTT. The rearrangement uses TRBV5-1 and TRBJ1-4; TRBD1 is a possible D gene (5 bases). Germline-derived CDR1 and CDR2 are SGHRS and YFSETQ. The CDR3 extends over 18 amino acids. V lost 0 bases and J 6 bases, leaving 21 bases between the germline ends.

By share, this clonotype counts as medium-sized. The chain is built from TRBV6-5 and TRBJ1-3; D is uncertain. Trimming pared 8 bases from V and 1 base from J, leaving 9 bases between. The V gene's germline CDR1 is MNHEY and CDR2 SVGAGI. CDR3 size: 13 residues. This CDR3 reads CASRPGSGNTIYF. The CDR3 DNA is TGTGCCAGCCGTCCGGGGTCTGGAAACACCATATATTTT.

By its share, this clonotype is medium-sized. In nucleotides, the CDR3 is TGTGCCAGCAGTGGCACCCCAGGGGAATACAATGAGCAGTTCTTC. This gives the protein CASSGTPGEYNEQFF. The V and J genes are TRBV6-1 and TRBJ2-1; a weak D match, TRBD1 (6 bases). V was clipped by 4 bases and J by 4 bases, with 14 bases between them. Per germline, CDR1 MNHNS and CDR2 SASEGT. The CDR3 is 15 residues long.

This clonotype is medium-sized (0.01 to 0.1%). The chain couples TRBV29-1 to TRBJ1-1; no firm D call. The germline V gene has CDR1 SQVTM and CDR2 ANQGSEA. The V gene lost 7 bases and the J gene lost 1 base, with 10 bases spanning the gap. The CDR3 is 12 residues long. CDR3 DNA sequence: TGCAGCGCTACAGCGGCGAACACTGAAGCTTTCTTT. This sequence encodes CSATAANTEAFF.

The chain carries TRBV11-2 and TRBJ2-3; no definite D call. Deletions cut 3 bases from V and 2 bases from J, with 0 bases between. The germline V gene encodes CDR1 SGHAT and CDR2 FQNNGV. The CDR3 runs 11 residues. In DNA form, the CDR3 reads TGTGCCAGCAGCTTCACAGATACGCAGTATTTT. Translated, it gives CASSFTDTQYF.

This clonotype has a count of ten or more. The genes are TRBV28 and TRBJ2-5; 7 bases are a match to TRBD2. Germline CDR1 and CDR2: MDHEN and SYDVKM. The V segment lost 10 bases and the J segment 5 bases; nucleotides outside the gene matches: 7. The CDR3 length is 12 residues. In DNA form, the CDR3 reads TGTGCCACCCAGACTAGCCACGAGACCCAGTACTTC. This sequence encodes CATQTSHETQYF.

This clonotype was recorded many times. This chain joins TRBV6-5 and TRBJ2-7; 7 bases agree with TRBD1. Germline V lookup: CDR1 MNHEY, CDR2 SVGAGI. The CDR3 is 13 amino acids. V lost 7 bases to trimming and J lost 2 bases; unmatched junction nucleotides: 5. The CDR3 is CASKKTGPYEQYF. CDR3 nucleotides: TGTGCCAGCAAAAAGACAGGGCCCTACGAGCAGTACTTC.

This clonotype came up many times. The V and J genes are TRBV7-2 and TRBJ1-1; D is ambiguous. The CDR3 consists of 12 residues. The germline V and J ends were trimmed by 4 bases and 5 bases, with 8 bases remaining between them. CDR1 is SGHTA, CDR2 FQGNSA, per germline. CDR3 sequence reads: CASSSPLTEAFF. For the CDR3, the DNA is TGTGCCAGCAGCTCCCCCCTAACTGAAGCTTTCTTT.

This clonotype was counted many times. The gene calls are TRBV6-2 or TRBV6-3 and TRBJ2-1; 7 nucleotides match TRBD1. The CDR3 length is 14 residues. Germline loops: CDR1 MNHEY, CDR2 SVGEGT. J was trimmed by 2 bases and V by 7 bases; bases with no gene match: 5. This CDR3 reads CASTGGSTYNEQFF. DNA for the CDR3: TGTGCCAGCACAGGGGGAAGCACCTACAATGAGCAGTTCTTC.